This T cell receptor (beta chain) was profiled in a study of T cells in localized non-small cell lung cancer. Study results and limitations: Heterogeneity is still possible, as just one tumor region was sequenced.

TCRdb keeps only in-frame clones here, not all; method: immunoSEQ multiplex PCR. The sample shows about 82,000 clones, roughly 75% of them seen only once. A word on this clone: Its antigen remains unidentified.

The sequencing used PBMCs, collected before any cancer treatment. The receptor was derived from a man between 40 and 70 years old with stage II squamous cell lung carcinoma.

The CDR3 DNA sequence: TGTGCCAGCAGCCCGGCGGGGAGTACTACAATGAAGCAGTTCTTC. Its protein is CASSPAGSTTMKQFF. The chain links TRBV7-8 to TRBJ2-1, with D possibly TRBD2 on 6 matching bases. Deletions cut 5 bases from V and 11 bases from J, with 22 bases between. CDR1 is SGHVS, CDR2 FQNEAQ, per germline. CDR3 length: 15 amino acids.